These 17 T cell receptor beta chains were all obtained from the same sample, sequenced in a study of shared clonotypes between healthy human individuals. Libraries were prepared by immunoSEQ multiplex PCR; TCRdb keeps only in-frame clonotypes and omits some of them. The sample carries fewer than 600,000 clones, roughly four fifths recorded once. Sequences were obtained from PBMCs. These receptors all stem from a woman aged 40 to 50 in good health. Some clones in this sample may be carry-over from other donors' samples.

V is TRBV14 and J is TRBJ1-1; D gene uncertain. The CDR3 extends over 13 amino acids. The V and J ends lost 4 bases and 5 bases respectively, with 11 bases between them. Looked up from germline, CDR1 is SGHDN and CDR2 is FVKESK. CDR3: CASSRSSETEAFF. CDR3 DNA: TGTGCCAGCAGCCGAAGCTCGGAGACTGAAGCTTTCTTT.

The CDR3 coding sequence is TGCGCCAGCAGCCAAGCCGTTCTCTCTGGAAACACCATATATTTT. Translated: CASSQAVLSGNTIYF. This chain links TRBV4-3 with TRBJ1-3, with D uncertain. The germline V and J ends were trimmed by 1 base and 0 bases, with 7 bases remaining between them. The length of the CDR3 is 15 residues. Germline CDR1 reads LGHNA; CDR2 reads YSLEER.

This clone occurred a few times. This chain uses TRBV18 with TRBJ1-2; D is possibly TRBD1 (5 bases). Between the trimmed V and J ends, which lost 2 bases and 7 bases, there was a span of 20 bases. Germline lookup yields CDR1 KGHSH and CDR2 LQKENI. This CDR3 spans 16 amino acids. CDR3 coding DNA: TGTGCCAGCTCACCAGGGACGCGGACGCCGTATGGTGGCTACACCTTC. Residues: CASSPGTRTPYGGYTF. Drawing the rest from reference TRBV18 and TRBJ1-2, the complete variable domain is NAGVMQNPRHLVRRRGQEARLRCSPMKGHSHVYWYRQLPEEGLKFMVYLQKENIIDESGMPKERFSAEFPKEGPSILRIQQVVRGDSAAYFCASSPGTRTPYGGYTFGSGTRLTVV.

The chain joins TRBV28 to TRBJ2-7; maybe TRBD1 (7 bases). Germline CDR1 MDHEN, CDR2 SYDVKM. Trimming stripped 4 bases from V and 7 bases from J, with 17 bases between. The CDR3 consists of 14 residues. The CDR3 nucleotides read TGTGCCAGCAGTTCCGGGACTGCAGGGGGAGAGCAGTACTTC. Its protein product is CASSSGTAGGEQYF.

The V gene is TRBV6-5, the J gene TRBJ1-4, with a tentative D call TRBD1 (5 bases). Between the trimmed V and J ends, which lost 5 bases and 7 bases, there was a span of 11 bases. From germline, CDR1 is MNHEY and CDR2 SVGAGI. This CDR3 is 13 amino acids long. The CDR3 coding sequence is TGTGCCAGCAGTCCCAGGGAGGGTGAAAAACTGTTTTTT. Translated: CASSPREGEKLFF.

This rearrangement joins TRBV7-6 to TRBJ2-1; 7 bases fit TRBD2. The germline CDR1 and CDR2 sequences are SGHVS and FNYEAQ. V lost 1 base, J lost 8 bases, and 8 bases stayed unmatched. This CDR3 has 15 residues. Here the CDR3 DNA reads TGTGCCAGCAGCTTAGGGGGGGGACTGAGCCATGAGCAGTTCTTC. It encodes CASSLGGGLSHEQFF.

V gene TRBV7-8 combines with J gene TRBJ2-5; TRBD1 aligns across 8 bases. The end of the DNA is better explained by TRBJ2-7, so the J call may be wrong. Germline V gene data show CDR1 as SGHVS and CDR2 as FQNEAQ. The CDR3 length is 13 residues. The CDR3 DNA follows: TGTGCCAGCAGCTTGGACAGGGTCAACGAGCAGTACTTC. It specifies CASSLDRVNEQYF.

V gene TRBV7-8 combines with J gene TRBJ1-1, with D hard to call. The V end was cut by 3 bases, the J end by 3 bases, with 8 bases between. Germline CDR1 and CDR2: SGHVS and FQNEAQ. The CDR3 is 13 amino acids. Here the CDR3 DNA reads TGTGCCAGCAGCTTCGGGTTGTACACTGAAGCTTTCTTT. Protein sequence: CASSFGLYTEAFF.

The chain couples TRBV5-5 to TRBJ2-5; the D gene is possibly TRBD2 (5 bases). The CDR3 length is 15 residues. V gave up 0 bases and J gave up 1 base, with 10 bases separating them. Germline V CDR1 and CDR2: SGHKS, YYEKEE (reference sequence). CDR3: CASSLEQTTQETQYF. CDR3 DNA: TGTGCCAGCAGCTTGGAACAGACTACCCAAGAGACCCAGTACTTC.

The V gene is TRBV9, the J gene TRBJ1-1; the D is unclear. In germline, CDR1 is SGDLS, CDR2 YYNGEE. The CDR3 length is 15 residues. With 4 bases removed from V and 3 bases from J, the gap between germline ends came to 16 bases. Here the CDR3 DNA reads TGTGCCAGCAGCCCAAATTTTCGAGGTGACACTGAAGCTTTCTTT. It is translated as CASSPNFRGDTEAFF.

Turning to this clone: A much larger clone lies a single base off, so this may be a read error. Other nucleotide sequences in the sample specify the same CDR3. CDR3 coding DNA: TGCAGCGTTGAAAGGGTAGGAGCCGCCTCCTACGAGCAGTACTTC. Residues: CSVERVGAASYEQYF. The V and J genes are TRBV29-1 and TRBJ2-7; the D is unclear. CDR3 length: 15 amino acids. Germline assignment: CDR1 SQVTM and CDR2 ANQGSEA. V lost 2 bases, J lost 0 bases, and 14 bases lay in between.

The chain uses TRBV23-1 and TRBJ1-2; D may be TRBD1 (6 bases). TRBV23-1 is an ORF, with its function uncertain. V was shortened by 2 bases and J by 2 bases, with 15 bases between the two germline ends. This CDR3 contains 16 residues. The CDR3: CASSQHTGPTNYGYTF. In DNA, the CDR3 is TGCGCCAGCAGTCAACACACAGGGCCTACCAACTATGGCTACACCTTC.

This chain links TRBV7-7 with TRBJ2-2, with 9 bases matching TRBD1. CDR3 length equals 15 residues. With 5 bases clipped from V and 6 bases from J, the junction kept 7 bases outside the gene matches. The germline V gene has CDR1 SSHAT and CDR2 FNYEAQ (reference sequence). CDR3 coding DNA: TGTGCCAGCAGCCTCGACAGGGGGGGATCCGGGGAGCTGTTTTTT. Amino acids: CASSLDRGGSGELFF.

The chain couples TRBV6-6 to TRBJ1-4; tentative D call: TRBD1 (5 bases). This CDR3 spans 13 amino acids. The ends were cut back, 8 bases at V and 7 bases at J, with 14 bases in the middle. Germline CDR1 MNHNY, CDR2 SVGAGI (reference sequence). CDR3 DNA: TGTGCCAGCGTAGGGGAGAACGGTGAAAAACTGTTTTTT. Protein: CASVGENGEKLFF.

The CDR3 loop reads CASSPPASGGTGELFF. CDR3 DNA: TGTGCCAGCTCACCACCGGCTAGCGGGGGGACCGGGGAGCTGTTTTTT. The chain uses TRBV18 and TRBJ2-2, with 11 bases aligning to TRBD2. CDR1 is KGHSH, CDR2 LQKENI, per germline. After removal of 0 bases from V and 5 bases from J, the junction contained 2 bases not matched to a gene. The CDR3 totals 16 residues.

With respect to this clone: Germline is not matched at one junction end, which may reflect a read error. The chain has TRBV7-7 and TRBJ2-1; 15 bases are a match to TRBD2. This CDR3 has 15 amino acids. CDR1 SSHAT and CDR2 FNYEAQ come from the germline V gene (reference sequence). The CDR3 sequence is CASSPGLAGGDEQFF. The DNA for the CDR3 is TGTGCTAGCAGCCCAGGACTAGCGGGAGGGGATGAGCAGTTCTTC.

The V and J genes are TRBV7-3 and TRBJ1-3; D is undetermined. The CDR3 runs 13 residues. Germline values: CDR1 SGHTA, CDR2 FQGTGA. The ends were cut back, 1 base at V and 5 bases at J, with 6 bases in the middle. The CDR3 region is CASSLNPRNTIYF. CDR3 coding DNA: TGTGCCAGCAGCTTAAACCCGAGAAACACCATATATTTT.